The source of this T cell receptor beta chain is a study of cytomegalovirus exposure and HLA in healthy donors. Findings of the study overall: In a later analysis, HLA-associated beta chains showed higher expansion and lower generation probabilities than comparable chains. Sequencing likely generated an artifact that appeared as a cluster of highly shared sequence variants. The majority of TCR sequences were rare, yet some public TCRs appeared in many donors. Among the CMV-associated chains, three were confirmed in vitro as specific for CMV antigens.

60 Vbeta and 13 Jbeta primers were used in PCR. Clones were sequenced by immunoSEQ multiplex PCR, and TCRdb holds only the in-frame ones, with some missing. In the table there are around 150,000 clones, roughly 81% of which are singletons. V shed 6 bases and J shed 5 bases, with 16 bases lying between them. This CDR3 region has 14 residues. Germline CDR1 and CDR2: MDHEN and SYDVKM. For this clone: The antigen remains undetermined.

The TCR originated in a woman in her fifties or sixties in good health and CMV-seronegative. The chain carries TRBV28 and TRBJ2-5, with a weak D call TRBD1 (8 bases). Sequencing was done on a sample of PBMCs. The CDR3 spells CASSRQQGGETQYF. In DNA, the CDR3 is TGTGCCAGCAGCCGACAACAGGGGGGGGAGACCCAGTACTTC.